This TCR beta chain was sequenced during a study of monozygotic twins with inflammatory bowel disease. Germline V CDR1 and CDR2: SEHNR, FQNEAQ (reference sequence). CDR3 length equals 14 residues. Following a re-call of the 5' RACE reads, TCRdb has one entry per CDR3 protein and lacks DNA. This sample lists roughly 120,000 distinct CDR3 sequences; its ten largest clones have 9.5% to 15%. The chain carries TRBV7-9 and TRBJ2-3; the TRBD2 assignment by TCRdb is unverifiable without DNA. The receptor was isolated from a human donor with ulcerative colitis or Crohn's disease, or a healthy co-twin of an affected twin (not recorded which). Sequencing input: blood. The CDR3 loop is CASSLSRETDTQYF.